A selection of T cell receptor beta chains follows, all from one sample in a study of cytomegalovirus exposure and HLA in healthy donors. Assay used: immunoSEQ multiplex PCR; TCRdb lists only in-frame clones, some missing. The sample includes 90,000 or so clones, about 76% of them seen just once. Material for sequencing was PBMCs. These receptor sequences come from a man aged 25 to 40 in good health and CMV-seropositive. Both conserved end residues are part of each CDR3. Fields, in order: V gene, J gene, D gene, clone size, CDR3 protein, CDR3 DNA. The D gene is left open where the match is weak. Some rows mark clone size as missing; the rest say once, few, many or name a class of expanded clone.

TRBV2	TRBJ1-2	-	-	CASSTYDGYTF	TGTGCCAGCAGTACCTATGATGGCTACACCTTC
TRBV2	TRBJ2-3	TRBD2	-	CASRYGGALDTQYF	TGTGCCAGCAGGTACGGGGGGGCCTTAGATACGCAGTATTTT
TRBV30	TRBJ1-1	-	few	CAWSVGVRTEAFF	TGTGCCTGGAGTGTAGGGGTTAGGACTGAAGCTTTCTTT
TRBV7-3	TRBJ1-2	TRBD1	-	CASSHDWTGDGYTF	TGTGCCAGCAGCCATGACTGGACAGGAGATGGCTACACCTTC
TRBV2	TRBJ1-1	-	-	CASSEVGGGTEAFF	TGTGCCAGCAGTGAAGTCGGGGGGGGGACTGAAGCTTTCTTT
TRBV7-9	TRBJ2-7	TRBD1	-	CASRDGTGNSYEQYF	TGTGCCAGCAGGGACGGGACAGGTAATTCCTACGAGCAGTACTTC
TRBV11-1	TRBJ1-4	-	-	CASSSSGGTNWNEKLFF	TGTGCCAGCAGCTCATCCGGGGGAACGAACTGGAATGAAAAACTGTTTTTT
TRBV6-1	TRBJ2-2	-	few	CASSDMGRTGELFF	TGTGCCAGCAGTGATATGGGGCGCACCGGGGAGCTGTTTTTT
TRBV27	TRBJ2-7	-	-	CASSFSGWMTYEQYF	TGTGCCAGCAGTTTTTCGGGGTGGATGACCTACGAGCAGTACTTC
TRBV4-1	TRBJ2-7	TRBD2	-	CASSQARTSGGVYEQYF	TGCGCCAGCAGCCAAGCCCGGACTAGCGGGGGGGTATACGAGCAGTACTTC
TRBV28	TRBJ1-2	TRBD1	-	CASSLTGGDYGYTF	TGTGCCAGCAGTTTAACAGGGGGCGACTATGGCTACACCTTC
TRBV27	TRBJ1-6	-	-	CASSLQGPSSYNSPLHF	TGTGCCAGCAGTCTTCAGGGCCCGAGCTCCTATAATTCACCCCTCCACTTT
TRBV7-9	TRBJ1-5	TRBD1	-	CASSLHDRGGNQPQHF	TGTGCCAGCAGCTTACACGACAGGGGTGGCAATCAGCCCCAGCATTTT
TRBV7-8	TRBJ2-7	TRBD2	-	CASSFLAGYEQYF	TGTGCCAGCAGCTTTCTAGCGGGCTACGAGCAGTACTTC
TRBV5-1	TRBJ1-6	-	-	CASSPLLSGDSPLHF	TGCGCCAGCAGCCCCCTTTTATCCGGGGATTCACCCCTCCACTTT
TRBV30	TRBJ1-4	-	-	CAWSRGTNEKLFF	TGTGCCTGGAGCAGGGGTACTAATGAAAAACTGTTTTTT
TRBV27	TRBJ2-7	TRBD1	-	CASSSGTGGYEQYF	TGTGCCAGCAGTTCCGGGACAGGGGGCTACGAGCAGTACTTC
TRBV6-1	TRBJ1-3	TRBD1	-	CASSEYVRGLPGNTIYF	TGTGCCAGCAGTGAATATGTCAGGGGGCTCCCTGGAAACACCATATATTTT
TRBV11-3	TRBJ1-2	TRBD1	-	CASKMTGRIYGYTF	TGTGCCAGCAAAATGACAGGGAGGATCTATGGCTACACCTTC
TRBV7-3	TRBJ1-6	TRBD1	-	CASSPSGQEGTPLHF	TGTGCCAGCAGCCCTTCCGGACAGGAAGGGACACCCCTCCACTTT
TRBV6-5	TRBJ2-7	TRBD1	-	CASSYLPPTGYEQYF	TGTGCCAGCAGTTATTTGCCCCCGACAGGGTACGAGCAGTACTTC
TRBV4-1	TRBJ1-1	TRBD1	-	CASSQGQGGFTEAFF	TGCGCCAGCAGCCAGGGACAGGGAGGGTTCACTGAAGCTTTCTTT
TRBV25-1	TRBJ1-5	-	-	CASSEAGDNQPQHF	TGTGCCAGCAGTGAGGCAGGGGACAATCAGCCCCAGCATTTT
TRBV19	TRBJ2-3	-	-	CASSTVRGSTDTQYF	TGTGCCAGTAGTACAGTACGGGGGAGCACAGATACGCAGTATTTT
TRBV6-5	TRBJ1-5	TRBD1	-	CASSWTGEVGQPQHF	TGTGCCAGCTCCTGGACAGGGGAAGTTGGTCAGCCCCAGCATTTT
TRBV6-1	TRBJ2-1	TRBD1	medium-sized	CASTADRAAYNEQFF	TGTGCCAGCACCGCCGACAGGGCGGCCTACAATGAGCAGTTCTTC
TRBV6-5	TRBJ2-7	-	-	CASIIPGVSEQYF	TGTGCCAGCATAATACCGGGGGTAAGCGAGCAGTACTTC
TRBV4-1	TRBJ2-5	-	many	CASSQASGTGQETQYF	TGCGCCAGCAGCCAAGCGAGCGGGACAGGTCAAGAGACCCAGTACTTC
TRBV7-6	TRBJ1-1	TRBD1	-	CASSLEDRVTEAFF	TGTGCCAGCAGCTTAGAGGACAGGGTCACTGAAGCTTTCTTT
TRBV4-3	TRBJ1-4	-	-	CASSLAPGQLEEKLFF	TGCGCCAGCAGCCTCGCGCCAGGACAGCTTGAGGAAAAACTGTTTTTT
TRBV13	TRBJ2-1	TRBD1	-	CASSSQGNEQFF	TGTGCCAGCAGCTCACAGGGGAATGAGCAGTTCTTC
TRBV4-2	TRBJ2-7	-	-	CASSQDTRAAEQYF	TGTGCCAGCAGCCAAGATACCAGGGCGGCCGAGCAGTACTTC
TRBV5-1	TRBJ2-1	TRBD2	-	CASSSGLADEQFF	TGCGCCAGCAGCTCGGGACTAGCCGATGAGCAGTTCTTC
TRBV13	TRBJ1-3	-	-	CASSSYQARSGNTIYF	TGTGCCAGCAGCTCCTACCAGGCCCGCTCTGGAAACACCATATATTTT
TRBV7-2	TRBJ2-7	-	-	CASSLALTGSSYEQYF	TGTGCCAGCAGCTTAGCGCTGACAGGAAGCTCCTACGAGCAGTACTTC
TRBV19	TRBJ1-4	-	few	CASSILGAKLLFF	TGTGCCAGTAGTATTCTCGGAGCCAAGCTACTGTTTTTT